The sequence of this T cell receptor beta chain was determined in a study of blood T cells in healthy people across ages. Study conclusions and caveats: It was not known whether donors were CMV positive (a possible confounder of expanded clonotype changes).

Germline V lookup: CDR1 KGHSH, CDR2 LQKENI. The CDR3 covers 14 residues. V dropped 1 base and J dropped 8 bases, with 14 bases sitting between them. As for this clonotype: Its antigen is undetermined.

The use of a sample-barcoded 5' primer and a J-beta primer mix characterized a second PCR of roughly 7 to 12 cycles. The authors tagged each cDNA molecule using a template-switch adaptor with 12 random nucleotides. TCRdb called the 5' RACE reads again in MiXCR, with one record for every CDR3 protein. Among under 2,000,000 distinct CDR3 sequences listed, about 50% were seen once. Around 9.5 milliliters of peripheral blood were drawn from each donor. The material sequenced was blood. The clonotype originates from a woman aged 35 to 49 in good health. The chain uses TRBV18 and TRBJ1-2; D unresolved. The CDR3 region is CASSPLGKMGGYTF. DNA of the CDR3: TGTGCCAGCTCACCACTGGGGAAGATGGGCGGCTACACCTTC.